The rows below give T cell receptor beta chains drawn from one sample of a study of siplizumab effects on memory and regulatory T cells. Method: immunoSEQ multiplex PCR; TCRdb's copy keeps in-frame clones and lacks some. The sample lists about 120,000 clones; about 93% were seen once. The sequenced sample consisted of non-Treg CD4+ T cells sorted from blood. Receptors originate from a human donor in good health. Each CDR3 is given with its conserved first and last residue. The order of the fields is J gene, V gene, D gene, clone size, CDR3 protein, CDR3 DNA. The D gene is left open where the match is weak. Size is stated for part of the rows, as once, few or many counts, or as a class when the clone is expanded.

>TRBJ2-7|TRBV5-4|TRBD2|NA
CASSLAGRSGGSRGYEQYF
TGTGCCAGCAGCCTTGCGGGTCGGAGCGGGGGGTCTCGAGGCTACGAGCAGTACTTC
>TRBJ1-1|TRBV28|TRBD1|NA
CASGGQQGVLNTEAFF
TGTGCCAGCGGGGGCCAACAGGGGGTGCTGAACACTGAAGCTTTCTTT
>TRBJ1-5|TRBV19|NA|NA
CASSIVAAGNSNQPQHF
TGTGCCAGTAGTATAGTAGCGGCAGGAAATAGCAATCAGCCCCAGCATTTT
>TRBJ1-2|TRBV7-2|NA|NA
CASNVGRGYGYTF
TGTGCCAGCAACGTGGGCAGGGGCTATGGCTACACCTTC
>TRBJ2-3|TRBV7-2|NA|NA
CASSLVVDTQYF
TGTGCCAGCAGCTTAGTGGTAGATACGCAGTATTTT
>TRBJ2-5|TRBV7-9|NA|NA
CASSFGSTDINQETQYF
TGTGCCAGCAGCTTCGGCTCGACAGATATTAACCAAGAGACCCAGTACTTC
>TRBJ1-4|TRBV18|TRBD1|NA
CASSGTATNEKLFF
TGTGCCAGCTCAGGGACAGCAACTAATGAAAAACTGTTTTTT
>TRBJ1-6|TRBV6-1|NA|few
CASSSWDGYNSPLHF
TGTGCCAGCAGTTCCTGGGACGGCTATAATTCACCCCTCCACTTT
>TRBJ2-1|TRBV28|NA|NA
CASSLLGPGNEQFF
TGTGCCAGCAGCCTTCTGGGGCCCGGCAATGAGCAGTTCTTC
>TRBJ2-1|TRBV5-1|NA|NA
CASSLGSSSYNEQFF
TGCGCCAGCAGCTTGGGGAGTAGCTCCTACAATGAGCAGTTCTTC
>TRBJ1-1|TRBV6-1|NA|NA
CASTKDGEAFF
TGTGCCAGCACCAAGGACGGGGAAGCTTTCTTT
>TRBJ2-7|TRBV19|NA|NA
CASSIDYQRTYEQYF
TGTGCCAGTAGTATAGATTATCAGAGGACCTACGAGCAGTACTTC
>TRBJ2-5|TRBV30|TRBD2|NA
CAWRMAGGQETQYF
TGTGCCTGGAGGATGGCGGGGGGGCAAGAGACCCAGTACTTC
>TRBJ1-5|TRBV7-3|NA|NA
CASSPQPGQPQHF
TGTGCCAGCAGCCCACAGCCCGGGCAGCCCCAGCATTTT
>TRBJ1-1|TRBV27|NA|NA
CASSPRGRNTEAFF
TGTGCCAGCAGTCCCCGCGGGAGGAACACTGAAGCTTTCTTT